These 11 T cell receptor beta chains originate from one sample sequenced in a study of early T cells in non-severe SARS-CoV-2 infection. TCRdb reanalysed the 5' RACE reads using MiXCR and keeps one entry per CDR3 protein. In the table there are tens of thousands of distinct CDR3 sequences, 7.9% of which are singletons. The specimen was whole blood, collected at baseline. The receptors originated from an adult who was a healthcare worker with PCR-confirmed SARS-CoV-2 infection or an uninfected control (not recorded which).

In its sample, this clonotype was seen a few times. CDR3 DNA sequence: TGTGCCAGCAGTGGGGACAGAAATCAGCCCCAGCATTTT. It is translated as CASSGDRNQPQHF. The chain is built from TRBV12-3 or TRBV12-4 and TRBJ1-5; TRBD1 matches at 7 bases. The CDR3 is 13 residues long. V trimming: 5 bases; J trimming: 4 bases; junction bases outside the gene matches: 2.

The chain has TRBV29-1 and TRBJ1-4, with D possibly TRBD1 on 5 matching bases. CDR1 and CDR2 (germline): SQVTM, ANQGSEA. Trimming pared 8 bases from V and 3 bases from J, leaving 13 bases between. The CDR3 length is 13 residues. CDR3 region: CSTGAGPNEKLFF. DNA of the CDR3: TGCAGCACCGGGGCGGGTCCTAATGAAAAACTGTTTTTT.

The chain has TRBV27 and TRBJ1-4; a possible D gene is TRBD1 (6 bases). This CDR3 contains 14 residues. The V end was cut by 3 bases, the J end by 6 bases, with 11 bases between. Germline V gives CDR1 MNHEY, CDR2 SMNVEV (reference sequence). The CDR3 coding sequence is TGTGCCAGCAGTTTCCGGGACACCTATGAAAAACTGTTTTTT. It yields the protein CASSFRDTYEKLFF. The full variable domain, with the rest looked up from reference TRBV27 and TRBJ1-4, is EAQVTQNPRYLITVTGKKLTVTCSQNMNHEYMSWYRQDPGLGLRQIYYSMNVEVTDKGDVPEGYKVSRKEKRNFPLILESPSPNQTSLYFCASSFRDTYEKLFFGSGTQLSVL.

The sample holds many counts of this clonotype. V usage is TRBV11-2 and J usage is TRBJ2-1; D remains unclear. Germline V gene data show CDR1 as SGHAT and CDR2 as FQNNGV. CDR3 length equals 12 residues. V was pared by 2 bases and J by 9 bases, with 8 bases between. In DNA form, the CDR3 reads TGTGCCAGCAGCTTAATACCAACTGAGCAGTTCTTC. The encoded protein is CASSLIPTEQFF.

The V gene is TRBV12-3 or TRBV12-4, the J gene TRBJ1-6; no firm D call. This CDR3 has 15 residues. The ends were cut back, 7 bases at V and 0 bases at J, with 10 bases in the middle. CDR3 sequence reads: CASMKASSYNSPLHF. DNA for the CDR3: TGTGCCAGCATGAAGGCTAGCTCCTATAATTCACCCCTCCACTTT.

This clonotype was seen repeatedly, ten times or more. Germline is not matched at one junction end, which may reflect a read error. The V gene is TRBV3-1, the J gene TRBJ2-5, with D unclear. The germline CDR1 and CDR2 sequences are LGHDT and YNNKEL (reference sequence). The CDR3 runs to 13 residues. CDR3 bases: TGTGCCAGCAGCCCTAAAGCCCGTCACCTGCCCTATTTC. Translation: CASSPKARHLPYF.

This chain uses TRBV7-9 with TRBJ2-5, with D perhaps matching TRBD1 (6 bases). Per germline, CDR1 SEHNR and CDR2 FQNEAQ (reference sequence). The length of the CDR3 is 14 residues. V shed 5 bases and J shed 4 bases, with 14 bases lying between them. The CDR3 sequence is CASSKAGGGETQYF. CDR3 DNA sequence: TGTGCCAGCAGCAAGGCTGGGGGCGGAGAGACCCAGTACTTC.

This clonotype was counted many times. J is TRBJ2-3 and V is TRBV7-9, with 8 bases identical to TRBD2. The CDR3 runs 15 residues. The trim removed 1 base at V and 5 bases at J, leaving 5 bases unmatched. In germline, CDR1 is SEHNR, CDR2 FQNEAQ (reference sequence). The DNA of the CDR3 is TGTGCCAGCAGCTTAGTTAGCGGGGAAATAGATACGCAGTATTTT. It yields the protein CASSLVSGEIDTQYF.

The CDR3 nucleotides read TGTGCCAGCAGTTTTAGACCCTCCTACGAGCAGTACTTC. Its protein is CASSFRPSYEQYF. This sequence joins TRBV12-3 or TRBV12-4 and TRBJ2-7; D call uncertain. This CDR3 comprises 13 residues. V was trimmed by 3 bases and J by 0 bases, leaving 6 bases between them.

This clonotype was observed many times. The chain recombines TRBV7-9 with TRBJ2-5, with 9 bases identical to TRBD2. CDR3 length equals 17 residues. CDR1 is SEHNR, CDR2 FQNEAQ, per germline (reference sequence). The junction had 12 bases not matched to a gene; V was cut back by 5 bases and J by 2 bases. CDR3 nucleotide sequence: TGTGCCAGCAGCCACGCGTCTAGCGGGGACCCTCAAGAGACCCAGTACTTC. As protein: CASSHASSGDPQETQYF. The full variable domain, with the rest looked up from reference TRBV7-9 and TRBJ2-5, is DTGVSQNPRHKITKRGQNVTFRCDPISEHNRLYWYRQTLGQGPEFLTYFQNEAQLEKSRLLSDRFSAERPKGSFSTLEIQRTEQGDSAMYLCASSHASSGDPQETQYFGPGTRLLVL.

This clonotype was detected many times. The chain has TRBV20-1 and TRBJ2-5; TRBD2 agrees at 9 bases. This CDR3 is built from 15 residues. Germline V lookup: CDR1 DFQATT, CDR2 SNEGSKA (reference sequence). V shed 5 bases and J 3 bases; nucleotides not matched to a gene: 10. The CDR3 region has the DNA TGCAGTGCTGAGGTTCTAGCGGGGTGGAAAGAGACCCAGTACTTC. It translates to CSAEVLAGWKETQYF.